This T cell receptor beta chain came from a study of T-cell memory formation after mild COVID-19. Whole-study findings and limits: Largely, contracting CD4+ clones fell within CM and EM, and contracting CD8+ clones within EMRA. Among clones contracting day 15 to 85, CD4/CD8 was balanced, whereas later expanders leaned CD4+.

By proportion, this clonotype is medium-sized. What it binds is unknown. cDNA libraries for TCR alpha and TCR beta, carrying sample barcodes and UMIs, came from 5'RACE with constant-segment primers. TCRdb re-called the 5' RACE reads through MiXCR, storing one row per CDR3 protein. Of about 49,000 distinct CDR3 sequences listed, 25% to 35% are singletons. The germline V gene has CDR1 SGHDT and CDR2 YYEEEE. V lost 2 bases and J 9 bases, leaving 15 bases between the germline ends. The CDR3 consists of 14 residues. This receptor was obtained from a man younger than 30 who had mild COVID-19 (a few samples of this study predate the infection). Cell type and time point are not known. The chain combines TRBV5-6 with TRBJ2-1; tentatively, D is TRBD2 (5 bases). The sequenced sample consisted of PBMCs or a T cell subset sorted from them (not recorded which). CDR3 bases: TGTGCCAGCAGCTTTGGTCATTATCGGGGTGAGCAGTTCTTC. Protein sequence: CASSFGHYRGEQFF.